This T cell receptor (beta chain) was recorded in a study of blood T cell repertoires in COVID-19. Study background: From T cells, B-cell-depleted T cells, or PBMCs came the material, which was cDNA or gDNA.

This clone was seen more than once but under ten times. The data were produced by immunoSEQ multiplex PCR, yet TCRdb's version contains in-frame clones alone and is incomplete. The sample records more than 200,000 clones, around four fifths being singletons. With 3 bases clipped from V and 4 bases from J, the junction kept 0 bases outside the gene matches. This CDR3 comprises 14 residues. CDR1 and CDR2 (germline): SGHAT, FQNNGV. The origin of this receptor is a woman between 70 and 85 years old with active or convalescent COVID-19. The chain has TRBV11-2 and TRBJ2-3; 11 nucleotides agree with TRBD2. The specimen sequenced was peripheral blood. In DNA form, the CDR3 reads TGTGCCAGCAGCTTTAGCGGGGGGGCAGATACGCAGTATTTT. Amino acids: CASSFSGGADTQYF. Based on the CDR3 plus reference TRBV11-2 and TRBJ2-3, the full variable domain is EAGVAQSPRYKIIEKRQSVAFWCNPISGHATLYWYQQILGQGPKLLIQFQNNGVVDDSQLPKDRFSAERLKGVDSTLKIQPAKLEDSAVYLCASSFSGGADTQYFGPGTRLTVL.